This TCR beta chain derives from a study of T cell responses to AZD1222 COVID-19 vaccine. Produced via immunoSEQ multiplex PCR; TCRdb's table is partial and in-frame only. The sample includes 90,000 to 120,000 clones, about nine tenths of them seen just once. The study's findings and limits: Repertoire sampling happened only post peak T cell response. Vaccination with two AZD1222 doses was followed by a rise in Spike-specific TCR breadth and depth. At baseline, just 6 or 7 AZD1222 recipients tested seropositive. Across spike, vaccine-associated CD4 TCRs were found, dominant at 160-218 and 743-854.

For this clone: What it recognizes is unknown.

Trimming shortened V by 5 bases and J by 9 bases, and 17 bases separated the two germline ends. The CDR3 is 14 amino acids. Germline V gene sequence: CDR1 SEHNR, CDR2 FQNEAQ (reference sequence). This chain uses TRBV7-9 with TRBJ2-1; tentative D call: TRBD2 (6 bases). The clonotype originates from an adult in good health. Material: peripheral blood, obtained on day 0 of AZD1222 vaccination. The CDR3 sequence: CASSRRDPGSEQFF. For the CDR3, the DNA is TGTGCCAGCAGCAGGAGGGACCCGGGGAGTGAGCAGTTCTTC.